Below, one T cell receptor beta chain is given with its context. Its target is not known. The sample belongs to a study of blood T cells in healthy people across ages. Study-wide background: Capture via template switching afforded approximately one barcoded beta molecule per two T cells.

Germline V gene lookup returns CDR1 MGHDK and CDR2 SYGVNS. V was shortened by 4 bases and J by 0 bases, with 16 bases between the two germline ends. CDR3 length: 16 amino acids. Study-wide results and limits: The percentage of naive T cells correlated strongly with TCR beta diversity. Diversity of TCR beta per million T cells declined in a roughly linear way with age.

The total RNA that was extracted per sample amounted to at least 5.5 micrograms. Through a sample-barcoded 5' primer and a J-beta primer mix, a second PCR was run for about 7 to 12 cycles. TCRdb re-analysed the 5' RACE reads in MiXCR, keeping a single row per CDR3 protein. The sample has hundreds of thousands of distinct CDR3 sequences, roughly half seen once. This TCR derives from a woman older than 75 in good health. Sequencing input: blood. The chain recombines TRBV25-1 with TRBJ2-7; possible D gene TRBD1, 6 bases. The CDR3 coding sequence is TGTGCCAGCAGTGGAGGGGGACAAATCACCTCCTACGAGCAGTACTTC. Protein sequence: CASSGGGQITSYEQYF.